Included here is one T cell receptor beta chain sequence, with context. The same CDR3 can be traced to other DNA sequences in this sample. This sample is drawn from a study of blood T cell repertoires in COVID-19. Study overall: Samples taken during acute and convalescent COVID-19 were collected in the United States, Italy and Spain. From T cells, B-cell-depleted T cells, or PBMCs came the material, which was cDNA or gDNA.

In the source study's methods: Estimation of nucleated cell counts was performed using reference gene primer amplification. Only in-frame clones appear in the TCRdb table, and some are missing; sequencing was by immunoSEQ multiplex PCR. The D gene and trimming were derived from the DNA, and the V and J assignments and clone size from that table. The table records approximately 230,000 clones, 70% to 90% of them present only once. The CDR3 has 14 amino acids. Trimming took 6 bases from V and 4 from J; bases not matched to a gene: 6. The germline V gene encodes CDR1 MDHEN and CDR2 SYDVKM. The chain couples TRBV28 to TRBJ1-5; the match to TRBD1 covers 7 bases. Sequences were obtained from peripheral blood. The TCR was taken from a man aged 18 to 29 with active or convalescent COVID-19. The CDR3 DNA sequence: TGTGCCAGCAGCCAGGGGGGTATTAATCAGCCCCAGCATTTT. This sequence encodes CASSQGGINQPQHF.